This is a list of T cell receptor beta chains from one sample in a study of neurological immune-mediated disorders. TCRdb processed the 5' RACE reads anew with MiXCR; each CDR3 protein has one entry. The sample shows some 19,000 distinct CDR3 sequences, roughly 15% of them seen only once. Sequencing was done on a sample of PBMCs. These receptors were obtained from a female donor with HTLV-1-associated myelopathy (HAM/TSP). Both conserved end residues are part of each CDR3. A D gene is named only where the DNA matches it firmly. Where a row states a size, it is once, few, many or the class of an expanded clone; other rows omit it.

TRBV5-1	-	TRBJ2-3	-	CASSLRGAITDTQYF	TGCGCCAGCAGCCTTCGAGGGGCCATCACAGATACGCAGTATTTT
TRBV4-2	-	TRBJ2-7	few	CASQDSYEQYF	TGTGCCAGCCAAGACTCCTACGAGCAGTACTTC
TRBV27	TRBD1	TRBJ2-7	medium-sized	CASSLGQGPTAQYF	TGTGCCAGCAGTTTAGGACAGGGGCCGACCGCGCAGTACTTC
TRBV28	TRBD1	TRBJ2-7	many	CASSLPQGAGEQYF	TGTGCCAGCAGTTTGCCACAGGGGGCAGGCGAGCAGTACTTC
TRBV5-1	-	TRBJ2-7	many	CASSLGIQGYEQYF	TGCGCCAGCAGCTTGGGGATACAGGGCTACGAGCAGTACTTC
TRBV2	-	TRBJ2-3	many	CASSGTSIRTDTQYF	TGTGCCAGCAGCGGGACTTCCATTCGGACAGATACGCAGTATTTT
TRBV5-6	-	TRBJ2-7	many	CASSLYRGEQYF	TGTGCCAGCAGCTTGTACAGAGGCGAGCAGTACTTC
TRBV7-8	-	TRBJ1-6	many	CASSLEAQRNSPLHF	TGTGCCAGCAGCTTAGAGGCCCAGCGAAATTCACCCCTCCACTTT
TRBV20-1	TRBD1	TRBJ1-2	many	CSARPPGQGFYGYTF	TGCAGTGCTAGACCGCCGGGACAGGGCTTCTATGGCTACACCTTC
TRBV7-2	-	TRBJ2-3	many	CASSLLADTQYF	TGTGCCAGCAGCTTATTGGCAGATACGCAGTATTTT
TRBV14	TRBD2	TRBJ2-5	many	CASSQDLRTSGGLQETQYF	TGTGCCAGCAGCCAAGATCTTCGGACTAGCGGGGGGCTCCAAGAGACCCAGTACTTC
TRBV21-1	-	TRBJ2-7	many	CASNPRPRYEQYF	TGTGCCAGCAATCCACGGCCTCGCTACGAGCAGTACTTC
TRBV18	-	TRBJ2-7	many	CASSPPGPVEDQYF	TGTGCCAGCTCACCCCCGGGTCCCGTGGAAGATCAGTACTTC
TRBV20-1	TRBD1	TRBJ2-7	-	CSARGTGLPEQYF	TGCAGTGCTAGGGGGACAGGGCTGCCCGAGCAGTACTTC
TRBV11-1	-	TRBJ2-3	many	CATGPFTDTQYF	TGTGCCACCGGGCCTTTCACAGATACGCAGTATTTT